Below are 12 T cell receptor beta chains sequenced from a single sample in a study of low-dose radiotherapy and immunotherapy resistance in tumors. Primers targeting TRAV and TRBV primed first-strand cDNA, covering alpha and beta chains. TCR amplification used roughly 18 PCR cycles, a constant-region primer and a V-primer adapter. MiXCR, applied by TCRdb to the reads, yields one record per CDR3 protein. The profile covers 13,000 to 15,000 distinct CDR3 sequences, with 65% to 75% appearing a single time and about 4.9% taken by the ten largest. These receptors all come from a human donor with advanced metastatic prostate, ovarian, gallbladder or colorectal cancer (not recorded which). This table probably holds off-target reads from a library built for another chain.

This clonotype was observed a single time. The chain carries TRBV3-1 and TRBJ1-1; D ambiguous. The CDR3 has 15 amino acids. CDR1 LGHDT and CDR2 YNNKEL come from the germline V gene (reference sequence). V lost 1 base and J 3 bases, leaving 12 bases between the germline ends. The CDR3 nucleotides are TGTGCCAGCAGCCAAGCACCCCAAGTTTACACTGAAGCTTTCTTT. Translation gives CASSQAPQVYTEAFF.

The V and J genes are TRBV4-1 and TRBJ2-2, with 9 bases matching TRBD2. The CDR3 spans 16 residues. Germline CDR1 is MGHRA and CDR2 is YSYEKL. After removal of 4 bases from V and 5 bases from J, the junction contained 8 bases not matched to a gene. This CDR3 is CASSPRAGGLTGELFF. CDR3 coding DNA: TGCGCCAGCAGCCCCCGAGCGGGGGGCCTTACCGGGGAGCTGTTTTTT.

This clonotype has a single count. The chain couples TRBV27 to TRBJ2-3, with TRBD1 as a possible D gene (6 bases). Trimming stripped 6 bases from V and 3 bases from J, with 16 bases between. The CDR3 is 15 amino acids. CDR1 is MNHEY and CDR2 is SMNVEV in the germline V gene (reference sequence). The CDR3 DNA follows: TGTGCCAGCAGCCCTGGGGGCGTGAGAACAGATACGCAGTATTTT. Protein sequence: CASSPGGVRTDTQYF.

This rearrangement joins TRBV6-1 to TRBJ2-5, with 7 bases identical to TRBD1. In germline, CDR1 is MNHNS, CDR2 SASEGT. The CDR3 length is 14 residues. Trimming at V came to 5 bases and at J to 2 bases, leaving 5 bases not matched to a gene. The DNA for the CDR3 is TGTGCCAGCAGTTCCCCCAGGGGGCAAGAGACCCAGTACTTC. It is translated as CASSSPRGQETQYF.

The gene calls are TRBV6-1 and TRBJ1-5; D is uncertain. The CDR3 sequence is 15 residues long. Germline values: CDR1 MNHNS, CDR2 SASEGT. V lost 1 base, J lost 3 bases, and 10 bases lay in between. The CDR3 coding sequence is TGTGCCAGCAGTGAAGTAAGGCAGCCCAATCAGCCCCAGCATTTT. Protein: CASSEVRQPNQPQHF.

This clonotype appeared once. The rearrangement uses TRBV18 and TRBJ2-5, with D uncertain. This CDR3 is 14 amino acids long. Germline V gene sequence: CDR1 KGHSH, CDR2 LQKENI. V was cut by 0 bases and J by 1 base, with 6 bases left in between. Written as DNA, the CDR3 is TGTGCCAGCTCACCACCGTCTGTCCAAGAGACCCAGTACTTC. Translation gives CASSPPSVQETQYF.

This clonotype has just a few counts. The DNA for the CDR3 is TGTGCCAGCAACGTTCCGGCGGGGGGGCGAGAGACCCAGTACTTC. Amino acid sequence: CASNVPAGGRETQYF. The chain recombines TRBV5-4 with TRBJ2-5; TRBD2 aligns across 9 bases. CDR1 SGHNT and CDR2 YYREEE come from the germline V gene (reference sequence). The trim removed 6 bases at V and 4 bases at J, leaving 10 bases unmatched. The CDR3 length is 15 residues.

This chain links TRBV2 with TRBJ2-7; the D gene is possibly TRBD1 (5 bases). Germline loops: CDR1 SNHLY, CDR2 FYNNEI. V lost 6 bases and J 9 bases, leaving 18 bases between the germline ends. This CDR3 spans 13 amino acids. The CDR3 DNA follows: TGTGCCAGCAGGGACATGGGCCCTCAGGGGCAGTACTTC. Encoded protein: CASRDMGPQGQYF.

The chain has TRBV6-1 and TRBJ2-3; perhaps TRBD2 as D (5 bases). CDR3 size: 13 residues. Germline V gene sequence: CDR1 MNHNS, CDR2 SASEGT. V was clipped by 2 bases and J by 8 bases, with 11 bases between them. The CDR3, as DNA: TGTGCCAGCAGTGAACTAGTAGAGGGTACGCAGTATTTT. Encoded protein: CASSELVEGTQYF.

V usage is TRBV5-1 and J usage is TRBJ2-3; D remains ambiguous. The CDR3 length is 14 residues. The V end was cut by 5 bases, the J end by 2 bases, with 12 bases between. Germline loops: CDR1 SGHRS, CDR2 YFSETQ. DNA for the CDR3: TGCGCCAGCAGGGCCAGCCCAAACACAGATACGCAGTATTTT. Translating gives CASRASPNTDTQYF.

This CDR3 is CASSTGTGGTEAFF. The CDR3 bases are TGCGCCAGCAGCACAGGGACAGGGGGCACTGAAGCTTTCTTT. The chain combines TRBV5-1 with TRBJ1-1; 11 bases match TRBD1. V shed 4 bases and J 4 bases; nucleotides not matched to a gene: 3. Germline lookup yields CDR1 SGHRS and CDR2 YFSETQ. The CDR3 extends over 14 amino acids.

The chain uses TRBV6-1 and TRBJ2-3; possible D gene TRBD2, 5 bases. Deletions cut 10 bases from V and 2 bases from J, with 16 bases between. The CDR3 extends over 14 amino acids. Germline CDR1 MNHNS, CDR2 SASEGT. The CDR3 protein is CATTDGGATDTQYF. The CDR3 nucleotides read TGTGCCACCACCGACGGAGGAGCCACAGATACGCAGTATTTT.